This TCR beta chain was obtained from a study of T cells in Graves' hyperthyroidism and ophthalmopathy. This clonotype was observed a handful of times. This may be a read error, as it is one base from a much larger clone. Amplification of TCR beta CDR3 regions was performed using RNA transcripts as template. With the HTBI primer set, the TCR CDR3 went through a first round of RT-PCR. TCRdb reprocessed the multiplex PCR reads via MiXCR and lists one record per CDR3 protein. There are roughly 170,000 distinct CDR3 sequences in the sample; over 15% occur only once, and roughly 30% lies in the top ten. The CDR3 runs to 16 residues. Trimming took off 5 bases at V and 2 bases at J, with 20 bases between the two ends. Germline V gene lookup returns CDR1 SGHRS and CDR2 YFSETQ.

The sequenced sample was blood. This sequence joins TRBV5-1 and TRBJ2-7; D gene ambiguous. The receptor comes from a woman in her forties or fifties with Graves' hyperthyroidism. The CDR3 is CASRTTAGSRAYEQYF. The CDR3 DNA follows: TGCGCCAGCAGGACCACCGCTGGGTCTCGAGCCTACGAGCAGTACTTC.